Below, 31 T cell receptor beta chains from the same sample are listed, as sequenced in a study of T cell changes during pregnancy in multiple sclerosis. Some clones are missing from TCRdb's copy, which holds only in-frame ones; the method was immunoSEQ multiplex PCR. Found here are tens of thousands of clones, 94% of them singletons; the top ten hold almost 4.5%. The sequencing here drew on CD8+ T cells from peripheral blood mononuclear cells, taken in the first trimester of pregnancy. The receptors derive from a female donor with multiple sclerosis, enrolled in a pregnancy study.

This chain links TRBV29-1 with TRBJ1-2, with 7 bases matching TRBD1. Germline trimming cut 6 bases from V and 4 bases from J; bases unmatched to any gene: 8. The CDR3 is 13 residues long. Per germline, CDR1 SQVTM and CDR2 ANQGSEA. CDR3 in amino acids: CSVAGTESYGYTF. In DNA form, the CDR3 reads TGCAGCGTCGCCGGGACAGAATCCTATGGCTACACCTTC.

The chain recombines TRBV4-1 with TRBJ2-7, with D possibly TRBD2 on 6 matching bases. The CDR3 is 14 residues long. Trimming pared 2 bases from V and 3 bases from J, leaving 11 bases between. Per germline, CDR1 MGHRA and CDR2 YSYEKL. In DNA form, the CDR3 reads TGCGCCAGCAGCCAACGGGACTCCTACTACGAGCAGTACTTC. Its protein product is CASSQRDSYYEQYF.

The V call is TRBV27, the J call TRBJ2-2, with 12 bases aligning to TRBD1. CDR1 is MNHEY, CDR2 SMNVEV, per germline (reference sequence). J gave up 8 bases and V 6 bases, and 7 bases lay outside the gene matches. This CDR3 region has 15 residues. The chain's CDR3 is CASRAGTGGGGELFF. The CDR3 nucleotides are TGTGCCAGCAGGGCCGGGACAGGGGGCGGAGGGGAGCTGTTTTTT.

The chain has TRBV30 and TRBJ2-7; TRBD1 might be the D (5 bases). The CDR3 extends over 13 amino acids. Trimming stripped 7 bases from V and 2 bases from J, with 15 bases between. Germline assignment: CDR1 GTSNPN and CDR2 SVGIG (reference sequence). CDR3 nucleotide sequence: TGTGCCTTGGAAAGGGGTGAGGCCTACGAGCAGTACTTC. Encoded protein: CALERGEAYEQYF.

The chain carries TRBV19 and TRBJ2-7; 12 bases fit TRBD2. Germline lookup yields CDR1 LNHDA and CDR2 SQIVND (reference sequence). V shed 0 bases and J 4 bases; nucleotides not matched to a gene: 4. The CDR3 has 16 amino acids. DNA of the CDR3: TGTGCCAGTAGTATAGAACTAGCGGGGGGCACATACGAGCAGTACTTC. Its translation: CASSIELAGGTYEQYF.

By its share, this clone is medium-sized. The V and J genes are TRBV6-1 and TRBJ2-7, with D perhaps matching TRBD1 (6 bases). The V gene's germline CDR1 is MNHNS and CDR2 SASEGT. The CDR3 length is 15 residues. Deletions cut 5 bases from V and 0 bases from J, with 14 bases between. CDR3 protein: CASSIGQGSSYEQYF. The CDR3 DNA follows: TGTGCCAGCAGTATCGGGCAGGGGTCCTCCTACGAGCAGTACTTC.

The V gene is TRBV21-1, the J gene TRBJ2-7; the D call of TRBD2 is as the table states it, not checked on the DNA. TRBV21-1 is a recognized pseudogene. CDR3 size: 18 residues. The CDR3 bases are TGTGCCAGCAGCAACCGACCCCCGACCGGGAGAGGTACCTACGAGCAGTACTTC. Residues: CASSNRPPTGRGTYEQYF.

The V and J genes are TRBV15 and TRBJ2-5; TRBD2 matches at 8 bases. With V trimmed by 5 bases and J by 1 base, 6 bases remained unmatched. Germline V lookup: CDR1 LNHNV, CDR2 YYDKDF (reference sequence). This CDR3 region has 15 residues. This chain's CDR3 is CATSPETSVQETQYF. DNA for the CDR3: TGTGCCACCAGCCCTGAGACTAGCGTCCAAGAGACCCAGTACTTC. Together with reference TRBV15 and TRBJ2-5, the CDR3 gives the full variable domain: DAMVIQNPRYQVTQFGKPVTLSCSQTLNHNVMYWYQQKSSQAPKLLFHYYDKDFNNEADTPDNFQSRRPNTSFCFLDIRSPGLGDTAMYLCATSPETSVQETQYFGPGTRLLVL.

V usage is TRBV7-9 and J usage is TRBJ2-5; 7 bases align to TRBD2. In germline, CDR1 is SEHNR, CDR2 FQNEAQ (reference sequence). V lost 5 bases, J lost 5 bases, and 5 bases stayed unmatched. CDR3 size: 13 residues. This CDR3 is CASSLGGEETQYF. CDR3 DNA sequence: TGTGCCAGCAGCCTTGGGGGGGAGGAGACCCAGTACTTC.

In its sample, this clone was seen once. The rearrangement links TRBV27 to TRBJ1-1, with 7 nucleotides matching TRBD1. Germline assignment: CDR1 MNHEY and CDR2 SMNVEV (reference sequence). The CDR3 is 15 amino acids. Trimming removed 4 bases from V and 4 bases from J; junction bases left unmatched: 9. CDR3 residues: CASSSRQGMSTEAFF. The CDR3 nucleotides read TGTGCCAGCAGTTCCCGACAGGGTATGAGCACTGAAGCTTTCTTT.

V gene TRBV7-9 combines with J gene TRBJ2-2; TRBD1 agrees at 7 bases. Germline V gives CDR1 SEHNR, CDR2 FQNEAQ (reference sequence). This CDR3 is built from 15 residues. V lost 1 base and J lost 5; bases outside the gene matches: 4. The CDR3 sequence: CASSLVDRPTGELFF. CDR3 nucleotides: TGTGCCAGCAGCTTAGTGGACAGGCCTACCGGGGAGCTGTTTTTT.

CDR3 protein: CASSLRTDYNEQFF. CDR3 coding DNA: TGTGCCAGCAGCCTTAGGACAGATTACAATGAGCAGTTCTTC. This rearrangement joins TRBV11-2 to TRBJ2-1, with a possible D match to TRBD1 (6 bases). The CDR3 is made up of 14 amino acids. Per the germline V gene, CDR1 is SGHAT and CDR2 is FQNNGV. The germline V and J ends were trimmed by 5 bases and 4 bases, with 12 bases remaining between them.

DNA for the CDR3: TGTGCCAGCACCGGAGGGATGGACACTGAAGCTTTCTTT. It is translated as CASTGGMDTEAFF. The V and J genes are TRBV6-6 and TRBJ1-1; D unresolved. The CDR3 loop spans 13 amino acids. V lost 7 bases and J lost 3, with 12 bases in between. CDR1 is MNHNY, CDR2 SVGAGI, per germline (reference sequence).

The rearrangement links TRBV15 to TRBJ2-3; 10 bases are shared with TRBD1. Trimming took 5 bases from V and 5 from J; bases not matched to a gene: 10. Germline CDR1 LNHNV, CDR2 YYDKDF (reference sequence). The CDR3 covers 16 residues. In nucleotides, the CDR3 is TGTGCCACCAGCGGACTAGGGACAGGGGAGGAAGATACGCAGTATTTT. It codes for CATSGLGTGEEDTQYF.

The V call is TRBV6-5, the J call TRBJ2-7, with D possibly TRBD1 on 5 matching bases. V was cut by 5 bases and J by 2 bases, with 10 bases left in between. The CDR3 loop spans 13 amino acids. In germline, CDR1 is MNHEY, CDR2 SVGAGI. The CDR3 here is CASSKGEAYEQYF. CDR3 nucleotides: TGTGCCAGCAGTAAAGGGGAAGCCTACGAGCAGTACTTC.

The chain is built from TRBV28 and TRBJ2-3; 7 bases align to TRBD2. The germline V gene has CDR1 MDHEN and CDR2 SYDVKM. CDR3 length: 15 residues. The V gene end was trimmed by 7 bases and the J gene end by 6 bases; junction bases not matched to a gene: 13. The CDR3 region is CASKRDYLSVDTQYF. In DNA form, the CDR3 reads TGTGCCAGCAAACGGGACTACCTGAGTGTCGATACGCAGTATTTT.

V usage is TRBV29-1 and J usage is TRBJ1-4, with D possibly TRBD1 on 5 matching bases. CDR3 size: 14 residues. The germline V gene encodes CDR1 SQVTM and CDR2 ANQGSEA. The V end was cut by 3 bases, the J end by 0 bases, with 8 bases between. Here the CDR3 DNA reads TGCAGCGTTGAGACAGCCACAACTAATGAAAAACTGTTTTTT. Protein: CSVETATTNEKLFF.

The V gene is TRBV19, the J gene TRBJ1-1; the match to TRBD1 covers 10 bases. With V trimmed by 5 bases and J by 3 bases, 6 bases remained unmatched. Germline V gives CDR1 LNHDA, CDR2 SQIVND (reference sequence). The CDR3 runs to 15 residues. CDR3 amino acids: CASSVPDRGDTEAFF. The DNA of the CDR3 is TGTGCCAGTAGTGTCCCGGACAGGGGGGACACTGAAGCTTTCTTT.

The chain is built from TRBV4-2 and TRBJ2-1, with 7 bases that match TRBD2. Germline loops: CDR1 LGHNA, CDR2 YNFKEQ. CDR3 length: 14 amino acids. With V trimmed by 5 bases and J by 6 bases, 7 bases remained unmatched. The CDR3 is CASSVRLAVNEQFF. CDR3 nucleotide sequence: TGTGCCAGCAGCGTACGACTAGCTGTCAATGAGCAGTTCTTC.

The rearrangement links TRBV6-5 to TRBJ2-7; 7 bases align to TRBD2. The CDR3 spans 15 residues. The V gene's germline CDR1 is MNHEY and CDR2 SVGAGI. V shed 0 bases and J 2 bases; nucleotides not matched to a gene: 4. CDR3 sequence: CASSYSLAAAYEQYF. DNA of the CDR3: TGTGCCAGCAGTTACTCCCTAGCGGCAGCCTACGAGCAGTACTTC.

This clone has just one count. The chain couples TRBV7-9 to TRBJ1-2; 7 positions match TRBD1. V lost 5 bases and J lost 9; bases outside the gene matches: 9. CDR1 and CDR2 from the germline V gene are SEHNR and FQNEAQ (reference sequence). The CDR3 runs 13 residues. Here the CDR3 DNA reads TGTGCCAGCAGCGCTTCGACAGGGATGAGCTACACCTTC. This codes for CASSASTGMSYTF.

The chain joins TRBV27 to TRBJ2-1, with 9 positions matching TRBD2. Germline V gives CDR1 MNHEY, CDR2 SMNVEV (reference sequence). Trimming removed 7 bases from V and 9 bases from J; junction bases left unmatched: 7. The CDR3 sequence is 13 residues long. This CDR3 is CASMDGGRAEQFF. In DNA, the CDR3 is TGTGCCAGCATGGATGGCGGGAGGGCTGAGCAGTTCTTC.

The V gene is TRBV14, the J gene TRBJ2-3; TRBD2 matches 9 bases. V shed 1 base and J 0 bases; nucleotides not matched to a gene: 2. The CDR3 extends over 16 amino acids. CDR1 SGHDN and CDR2 FVKESK come from the germline V gene. The DNA for the CDR3 is TGTGCCAGCAGCCAAGGACTAGCGGTTAGCACAGATACGCAGTATTTT. Amino acid sequence: CASSQGLAVSTDTQYF. Based on the CDR3 plus reference TRBV14 and TRBJ2-3, the full variable domain is EAGVTQFPSHSVIEKGQTVTLRCDPISGHDNLYWYRRVMGKEIKFLLHFVKESKQDESGMPNNRFLAERTGGTYSTLKVQPAELEDSGVYFCASSQGLAVSTDTQYFGPGTRLTVL.

The chain employs TRBV5-4 and TRBJ2-1; 7 bases line up with TRBD2. Losses at the gene ends were 5 bases for V and 0 bases for J; bases not matched to a gene: 2. Germline CDR1 is SGHNT and CDR2 is YYREEE (reference sequence). CDR3 length equals 14 residues. CDR3 region: CASSGGDSYNEQFF. For the CDR3, the DNA is TGTGCCAGCAGTGGGGGGGACTCCTACAATGAGCAGTTCTTC.

The rearrangement joins TRBV11-2 to TRBJ2-5; maybe TRBD2 (5 bases). V dropped 5 bases and J dropped 4 bases, with 17 bases sitting between them. This CDR3 spans 15 amino acids. Germline assignment: CDR1 SGHAT and CDR2 FQNNGV. The DNA of the CDR3 is TGTGCCAGCAGCCCAACGGGCGGTGGGAGAGAGACCCAGTACTTC. Residues: CASSPTGGGRETQYF.

This chain links TRBV9 with TRBJ2-2; D is perhaps TRBD1 (6 bases). CDR3 length equals 12 residues. With 7 bases removed from V and 4 bases from J, the gap between germline ends came to 8 bases. Germline CDR1 and CDR2: SGDLS and YYNGEE. CDR3 in DNA: TGTGCCAGCCAGGGGCTCACCGGGGAGCTGTTTTTT. Translating it yields CASQGLTGELFF.

The CDR3 bases are TGTGCTAGTGGTTTGGGGCCCTACACCTTC. Amino acids: CASGLGPYTF. The V gene is TRBV12-5, the J gene TRBJ1-2, with D uncertain. CDR3 length: 10 residues. The germline V gene has CDR1 LGHNT and CDR2 FRNRAP. V dropped 1 base and J dropped 10 bases, with 4 bases sitting between them.

The chain couples TRBV27 to TRBJ2-7; D perhaps matches TRBD2 (6 bases). The CDR3 length is 15 residues. Trimming stripped 3 bases from V and 4 bases from J, with 16 bases between. Germline V gene lookup returns CDR1 MNHEY and CDR2 SMNVEV (reference sequence). CDR3 sequence reads: CASSLSGLMVYEQYF. The CDR3 DNA sequence: TGTGCCAGCAGTTTGTCGGGACTGATGGTATACGAGCAGTACTTC.

The chain joins TRBV10-3 to TRBJ2-7; D is possibly TRBD1 (6 bases). The CDR3 is 17 residues long. Trimming left V 10 bases short and J 0 bases short, with 25 bases between. Germline V gives CDR1 ENHRY, CDR2 SYGVKD. The DNA for the CDR3 is TGTGCCACCGCTTATCATCCGACAGGCGTTAGCTCCTACGAGCAGTACTTC. It is translated as CATAYHPTGVSSYEQYF.

V is TRBV2 and J is TRBJ2-7; a possible D gene is TRBD1 (6 bases). The ends were cut back, 10 bases at V and 4 bases at J, with 14 bases in the middle. Germline CDR1 reads SNHLY; CDR2 reads FYNNEI. This CDR3 has 12 residues. This chain's CDR3 is CATRVRGYEQYF. In nucleotides, the CDR3 is TGTGCCACTAGGGTAAGGGGGTACGAGCAGTACTTC.

The J gene is TRBJ2-3, the V gene TRBV6-5, with 9 bases fitting TRBD2. Germline CDR1 reads MNHEY; CDR2 reads SVGAGI. This CDR3 region has 15 residues. V dropped 5 bases and J dropped 4; count of bases not matched to a gene: 7. CDR3 sequence: CASSPGTSSADTQYF. CDR3 DNA: TGTGCCAGCAGTCCCGGGACTAGCTCTGCAGATACGCAGTATTTT.